The rows below give T cell receptor beta chains drawn from one sample of a study of graft-versus-host responses after intestinal transplantation. Sequencing was performed with immunoSEQ multiplex PCR; in TCRdb, only in-frame clones are kept and a portion is missing. Of about 97,000 clones listed, 90% are singletons. Sequencing was performed on PBMCs, taken roughly 410 days after intestinal transplant. The receptor source for this set is a human patient who received an intestinal transplant, so some T cells may come from the graft donor. Both conserved end residues are part of each CDR3. The D gene is left open where the match is weak. For some rows the clone size is stated as once, few or many, or as a class when expanded; others skip it.

v_gene,d_gene,j_gene,abundance,CDR3nt,CDR3aa
TRBV6-1,-,TRBJ2-7,-,TGTGCCAGCAGTGAAGGGTGGGCGGTCTACGAGCAGTACTTC,CASSEGWAVYEQYF
TRBV4-2,TRBD2,TRBJ2-3,-,TGTGCCAGCAGCCAAGATCTTGGCGGGGGGACACCTTATAGCACAGATACGCAGTATTTT,CASSQDLGGGTPYSTDTQYF
TRBV6-1,-,TRBJ2-7,once,TGTGCCAGCAGTGAAGGTGATATTGGTCGCTACGAGCAGTACTTC,CASSEGDIGRYEQYF
TRBV6-5,TRBD1,TRBJ1-2,-,TGTGCCAGCACCCGACAGGGCGTCGGCTACACCTTC,CASTRQGVGYTF
TRBV7-9,-,TRBJ2-3,once,TGTGCCAGCAGCTCAGGGGGGATTACAGATACGCAGTATTTT,CASSSGGITDTQYF
TRBV5-6,TRBD2,TRBJ2-1,once,TGTGCCAGCAGCATACTCCGAGGACTAGTTAGGAATGAGCAGTTCTTC,CASSILRGLVRNEQFF
TRBV10-3,-,TRBJ1-2,-,TGTGCCGTAGCCGTGGGCTATGGCTACACCTTC,CAVAVGYGYTF
TRBV29-1,TRBD2,TRBJ2-5,-,TGCAGCGTCCGAAGCGGGGGCCGGGCGTGGGAGACCCAGTACTTC,CSVRSGGRAWETQYF
TRBV18,TRBD1,TRBJ2-1,-,TGTGCCAGCTCACCCGGGACAGGGGACAATGAGCAGTTCTTC,CASSPGTGDNEQFF
TRBV27,-,TRBJ1-6,-,TGTGCCAGCAGTGGGACACTGAATTCACCCCTCCACTTT,CASSGTLNSPLHF
TRBV7-3,TRBD1,TRBJ2-3,-,TGTGCCAGCAGCTCGGGACAGGGATCCACAGATACGCAGTATTTT,CASSSGQGSTDTQYF
TRBV5-1,TRBD2,TRBJ2-3,-,TGCGCCAGCAGCTTGGGGCTAGCGGGAAGCACAGATACGCAGTATTTT,CASSLGLAGSTDTQYF
TRBV6-5,-,TRBJ2-7,once,TGTGCCAGCAGTACCGGGACGGGGATTTACGAGCAGTACTTC,CASSTGTGIYEQYF
TRBV6-5,-,TRBJ2-5,-,TGTGCCAGCAGACAAGATGTAGGGGCTGGGGTGACCCAGTACTTC,CASRQDVGAGVTQYF
TRBV18,-,TRBJ2-7,-,TGTGCCAGCTCACCACCCGGGGGACTTGTGACTTACGAGCAGTACTTC,CASSPPGGLVTYEQYF
TRBV18,-,TRBJ1-3,-,TGTGCCAGCTCACTGGGGGACTCTGGAAACACCATATATTTT,CASSLGDSGNTIYF
TRBV18,-,TRBJ1-2,-,TGTGCCAGCTCACCATTAACAGGACCACTGGGAGATGGCTACACCTTC,CASSPLTGPLGDGYTF
TRBV7-2,-,TRBJ1-1,-,TGTGCCAGAGACAGCCTGGTGAACACTGAAGCTTTCTTT,CARDSLVNTEAFF
TRBV4-1,TRBD2,TRBJ2-7,once,TGCGCCAGCAGCCAGGGGACTAGTGGCTACGAGCAGTACTTC,CASSQGTSGYEQYF
TRBV10-1,TRBD1,TRBJ2-1,-,TGCGCCAGCAGCCTCGGGACAGGGGATTCCCATGAGCAGTTCTTC,CASSLGTGDSHEQFF
TRBV18,TRBD1,TRBJ2-7,-,TGTGCCAGCTGCCAGGGGGTGGCCTACGAGCAGTACTTC,CASCQGVAYEQYF
TRBV7-3,-,TRBJ1-1,-,TGTGCCAGCAGCCCCTGGACACTAATGAACACTGAAGCTTTCTTT,CASSPWTLMNTEAFF